This record looks at one T cell receptor (beta chain) sequence and its context. The sample belongs to a study of T cell changes during pregnancy in multiple sclerosis. The assay was immunoSEQ multiplex PCR, and TCRdb's table has in-frame clones only and misses some. Among about 38,000 clones listed, 80% to 95% were seen once. With V trimmed by 4 bases and J by 9 bases, 17 bases remained unmatched. The germline gives CDR1 SGHRS, CDR2 YFSETQ. The CDR3 has 18 residues. Material: CD4+ T cells from peripheral blood mononuclear cells, obtained after pregnancy. The clonotype comes from a female donor in good health, enrolled as a control in a pregnancy study. The chain is built from TRBV5-1 and TRBJ2-1, with TRBD2 matching 12 bases. The CDR3 reads CASSPLAGGLDRWSEQFF. The CDR3 bases are TGCGCCAGCAGCCCGCTAGCGGGGGGGCTCGATCGTTGGAGTGAGCAGTTCTTC.